Listed here are 18 T cell receptor beta chains from one sample, sequenced in a study of T-cell reconstitution after alpha-beta-depleted transplantation in children. This sample's TCRbeta library carried unique molecular identifier barcodes. TCRdb redid the calling of the PCR reads with MiXCR, one entry per CDR3 protein. The sample shows hundreds of thousands of distinct CDR3 sequences, 10% to 15% of them seen only once. Sequencing was performed on PBMCs, mostly from graft donor cells, taken 360 days after TCRalphabeta/CD19-depleted stem cell transplant. The receptors come from a male patient younger than 18 who had a stem cell transplant for acute myeloid leukemia, so the T cells may come from the graft donor.

CDR3 nucleotides: TGTGCCAGCAGTTACCGGGGACTCGTTATCTACAATGAGCAGTTCTTC. It codes for CASSYRGLVIYNEQFF. The chain uses TRBV6-2 or TRBV6-3 and TRBJ2-1; D is possibly TRBD2 (6 bases). Germline assignment: CDR1 MNHEY and CDR2 SVGEGT. V lost 2 bases and J 3 bases, leaving 14 bases between the germline ends. There are 16 residues in the CDR3.

The genes are TRBV28 and TRBJ2-7; TRBD2 matches 9 bases. The CDR3 extends over 17 amino acids. Trimming removed 4 bases from V and 0 bases from J; junction bases left unmatched: 10. CDR1 and CDR2 from the germline V gene are MDHEN and SYDVKM. CDR3 loop: CASSSYSGSYYSYEQYF. DNA of the CDR3: TGTGCCAGCAGTTCATATAGCGGGAGCTATTACTCCTACGAGCAGTACTTC.

In its sample, this clonotype was seen many times. The chain carries TRBV5-5 and TRBJ2-1; D gene ambiguous. The V end lost 0 bases, the J end lost 5 bases, and 9 bases lay between the germline ends. Per the germline V gene, CDR1 is SGHKS and CDR2 is YYEKEE (reference sequence). The CDR3 consists of 14 residues. CDR3 coding DNA: TGTGCCAGCAGCTTGGCTCGGCCCAACAATGAGCAGTTCTTC. Its protein is CASSLARPNNEQFF.

V is TRBV29-1 and J is TRBJ2-7; D call uncertain. The CDR3 is made up of 14 amino acids. Between the trimmed V and J ends, which lost 1 base and 2 bases, there was a span of 12 bases. Germline assignment: CDR1 SQVTM and CDR2 ANQGSEA. CDR3 sequence reads: CSVEAGSYTYEQYF. The DNA of the CDR3 is TGCAGCGTTGAAGCAGGCAGCTACACCTACGAGCAGTACTTC.

This clonotype was seen a handful of times. The rearrangement uses TRBV14 and TRBJ2-7, with 10 bases lining up with TRBD2. Trimming cost V 2 bases and J 3 bases; bases outside gene matches: 4. Germline V gene data show CDR1 as SGHDN and CDR2 as FVKESK. The CDR3 runs to 15 residues. CDR3 DNA: TGTGCCAGCAGCCAATATACTAGCGGGATCTACGAGCAGTACTTC. Protein: CASSQYTSGIYEQYF.

The chain has TRBV20-1 and TRBJ2-4, with 10 bases that match TRBD2. This CDR3 spans 17 amino acids. J gave up 1 base and V 3 bases, and 9 bases lay outside the gene matches. Germline CDR1 reads DFQATT; CDR2 reads SNEGSKA (reference sequence). Written as DNA, the CDR3 is TGCAGTGCTAGGAGTAGCGGGAGGTTTCGGGCCAAAAACATTCAGTACTTC. Protein product: CSARSSGRFRAKNIQYF.

The chain uses TRBV7-6 and TRBJ2-1; TRBD2 aligns across 8 bases. Unmatched junction bases numbered 8, after V lost 6 bases and J lost 1 base. This CDR3 has 16 residues. The germline V gene has CDR1 SGHVS and CDR2 FNYEAQ. The CDR3 spells CASRPSGRTSYNEQFF. The CDR3 nucleotides are TGTGCCAGCAGACCAAGCGGGAGAACGTCCTACAATGAGCAGTTCTTC.

This chain links TRBV20-1 with TRBJ1-2; 11 nucleotides align to TRBD1. Trimming at V came to 6 bases and at J to 6 bases, leaving 9 bases not matched to a gene. The length of the CDR3 is 14 residues. CDR1 and CDR2 from the germline V gene are DFQATT and SNEGSKA (reference sequence). Written as DNA, the CDR3 is TGCAGTGCCTCTAGGACAGGGGGCTCGAATGGCTACACCTTC. As protein: CSASRTGGSNGYTF.

This clonotype was picked up a small number of times. CDR3 sequence (DNA): TGCAGCGCTCTGACGTTCTGGAGGGCAACTAATGAAAAACTGTTTTTT. Encoded protein: CSALTFWRATNEKLFF. The chain combines TRBV29-1 with TRBJ1-4; D is undetermined. This CDR3 is built from 16 residues. Germline V CDR1 and CDR2: SQVTM, ANQGSEA. V was pared by 7 bases and J by 0 bases, with 18 bases between.

The chain links TRBV20-1 to TRBJ2-3; D is ambiguous. V lost 6 bases and J lost 4, with 14 bases in between. Germline V gene data show CDR1 as DFQATT and CDR2 as SNEGSKA (reference sequence). This CDR3 contains 13 residues. CDR3 amino acids: CSACPSVADTQYF. In nucleotides, the CDR3 is TGCAGTGCCTGCCCCAGCGTAGCAGATACGCAGTATTTT.

This clonotype has a count of ten or more. The chain has TRBV6-2 or TRBV6-3 and TRBJ2-5; 7 positions agree with TRBD1. The CDR3 has 15 residues. After removal of 2 bases from V and 8 bases from J, the junction contained 11 bases not matched to a gene. The germline gives CDR1 MNHEY, CDR2 SVGEGT. CDR3 amino acids: CASSYAPGTASTQYF. The CDR3 region has the DNA TGTGCCAGCAGTTACGCTCCCGGGACAGCGTCAACCCAGTACTTC.

The chain carries TRBV28 and TRBJ2-3, with 7 bases fitting TRBD2. Germline V gene sequence: CDR1 MDHEN, CDR2 SYDVKM. Unmatched junction bases numbered 11, after V lost 7 bases and J lost 4 bases. This CDR3 comprises 15 residues. The CDR3 region has the DNA TGTGCCAGCATCAAACTCCGGGAGGACTCAGATACGCAGTATTTT. Encoded protein: CASIKLREDSDTQYF.

This clonotype was detected ten times or more. V is TRBV12-3 or TRBV12-4 and J is TRBJ2-7, with TRBD2 identical over 14 bases. This CDR3 region has 15 residues. V dropped 6 bases and J dropped 4; count of bases not matched to a gene: 5. The DNA for the CDR3 is TGTGCCAGCAGATCACGACTAGCGGGAGGGTACGAGCAGTACTTC. Its protein is CASRSRLAGGYEQYF.

A few counts support this clonotype. The gene calls are TRBV3-1 and TRBJ2-1, with 10 bases lining up with TRBD2. V was pared by 7 bases and J by 7 bases, with 16 bases of the junction left unmatched. Germline lookup yields CDR1 LGHDT and CDR2 YNNKEL (reference sequence). This CDR3 has 17 residues. CDR3 sequence reads: CASTPSRSSGSINEQFF. The CDR3 bases are TGTGCCAGCACTCCAAGTAGGTCTAGCGGGAGTATTAATGAGCAGTTCTTC.

CDR3: CALVSAQETQYF. The CDR3, as DNA: TGTGCCTTGGTAAGCGCACAAGAGACCCAGTACTTC. This chain connects TRBV28 to TRBJ2-5, with no clear D. Germline lookup yields CDR1 MDHEN and CDR2 SYDVKM. The germline V and J ends were trimmed by 11 bases and 2 bases, with 12 bases remaining between them. The CDR3 loop spans 12 amino acids. The entire variable domain, with the rest obtained from reference TRBV28 and TRBJ2-5, is as follows: DVKVTQSSRYLVKRTGEKVFLECVQDMDHENMFWYRQDPGLGLRLIYFSYDVKMKEKGDIPEGYSVSREKKERFSLILESASTNQTSMYLCALVSAQETQYFGPGTRLLVL.

This clonotype was observed many times. This chain connects TRBV20-1 to TRBJ2-7; D remains ambiguous. The CDR3 loop spans 10 amino acids. The V and J ends lost 6 bases and 5 bases respectively, with 8 bases between them. Per germline, CDR1 DFQATT and CDR2 SNEGSKA (reference sequence). The CDR3: CSASLHEQYF. The CDR3, as DNA: TGCAGTGCGAGCCTCCACGAGCAGTACTTC.

This clonotype was seen repeatedly, ten times or more. The chain links TRBV12-3 or TRBV12-4 to TRBJ2-6, with D perhaps TRBD1 (6 bases). The CDR3 has 17 amino acids. The germline V and J ends were trimmed by 5 bases and 0 bases, with 14 bases remaining between them. The CDR3 DNA reads as TGTGCCAGCAGTCTAGACAGGTTTAGCTCTGGGGCCAACGTCCTGACTTTC. This sequence encodes CASSLDRFSSGANVLTF.

The chain combines TRBV29-1 with TRBJ2-7, with a tentative D call TRBD1 (5 bases). V was clipped by 5 bases and J by 12 bases, with 20 bases between them. CDR3 size: 12 residues. CDR1 is SQVTM and CDR2 is ANQGSEA in the germline V gene. In nucleotides, the CDR3 is TGCAGCGTTTATAACAGGAACTTTCTCAGGTACTTC. Protein sequence: CSVYNRNFLRYF.